A selection of T cell receptor beta chains follows, all from one sample in a study of blood T cell repertoires in COVID-19. The repertoire was sequenced with immunoSEQ multiplex PCR; TCRdb's copy has only in-frame clones and lacks some. The sample has 250,000 to 400,000 clones; about nine tenths are singletons. The sequencing sample was made of peripheral blood. These receptor sequences come from a man in his fifties with active or convalescent COVID-19. The CDR3 runs from the conserved cysteine through the conserved F or W. A D gene is named only where the DNA matches it firmly.

j_call,d_call,v_call,cdr3_aa
TRBJ2-5,-,TRBV18,CASSPPDGDQETQYF
TRBJ1-1,-,TRBV7-8,CASSLRENTEAFF
TRBJ1-4,TRBD1,TRBV6-5,CASRPGGLDEKLFF
TRBJ2-2,-,TRBV9,CASRGGGASENTGELFF
TRBJ1-1,TRBD1,TRBV10-3,CAIRGTGFEAFF
TRBJ2-7,TRBD2,TRBV3-1/TRBV3-2,CASSQVAGAYEQYF
TRBJ2-1,-,TRBV3-1/TRBV3-2,CASSQRAQKNNEQFF
TRBJ1-6,-,TRBV11-3,CASIQGADSNSPLHF
TRBJ2-7,-,TRBV7-2,CASSASKSAAYEQYF
TRBJ2-3,TRBD1,TRBV24-1,CATSDTGGPVPTDTQYF
TRBJ2-7,-,TRBV7-9,CASSLAGFANYEQYF
TRBJ2-4,TRBD1,TRBV18,CASSPPGPGQGKVF
TRBJ2-1,TRBD2,TRBV5-6,CASSLGLALHNEQFF
TRBJ1-1,-,TRBV11-2,CASSLRDWDKAFF
TRBJ1-1,TRBD1,TRBV5-1,CASSSTGVSTEAFF
TRBJ2-7,TRBD1,TRBV28,CASSFRDRNYEQYF
TRBJ2-2,-,TRBV27,CASSRGANTGELFF
TRBJ2-5,TRBD2,TRBV5-1,CASSPTSGRAKETQYF
TRBJ2-1,TRBD2,TRBV2,CASKNPSWTSGRGSYNEQFF
TRBJ2-7,-,TRBV11-2,CASGRTGYEQYF
TRBJ2-7,-,TRBV30,CAWETGSYEQYF
TRBJ1-5,-,TRBV30,CAWSDRDWSNQPQHF
TRBJ1-2,TRBD1,TRBV6-5,CASSRTGVGYGYTF
TRBJ1-3,-,TRBV10-3,CAISELEGGGNTIYF
TRBJ1-4,-,TRBV2,CASSVGGLNEKLFF
TRBJ2-1,TRBD2,TRBV5-1,CASSRDPLAGNNEQFF
TRBJ1-4,-,TRBV5-1,CASRLDNTNEKLFF
TRBJ2-7,-,TRBV2,CASRKETGAYEQYF
TRBJ2-7,TRBD2,TRBV19,CASSRAGGTYEQYF
TRBJ1-1,TRBD1,TRBV7-9,CASSLKGANTEAFF
TRBJ2-5,-,TRBV2,CASVRGRQETQYF
TRBJ2-5,-,TRBV11-1,CASNFQRDQETQYF
TRBJ1-2,TRBD1,TRBV5-4,CASSSGTGRNYGHTF
TRBJ2-7,-,TRBV24-1,CATSDLRGSKYEQYF
TRBJ2-7,TRBD2,TRBV5-5,CASREFGGVPYEQYF
TRBJ2-6,-,TRBV2,CASSELGASGANVLTF
TRBJ2-7,-,TRBV6-5,CASSYSRQGQTYEQYF
TRBJ1-1,TRBD1,TRBV19,CASSIPDRVPTEAFF
TRBJ2-7,-,TRBV3-1/TRBV3-2,CASSYEPKPYEQYF
TRBJ2-7,-,TRBV4-3,CASSQTNTGWYEQYF
TRBJ2-3,-,TRBV7-9,CASSITGFTDTQYF
TRBJ2-4,-,TRBV18,CASSSLAKNIQYF
TRBJ2-7,-,TRBV21-1,CASSKGTFDPGYEQYF
TRBJ1-3,-,TRBV28,CASSSLAGPAGNTIYF
TRBJ1-6,-,TRBV19,CASSGRVGDNSPLHF
TRBJ2-7,TRBD2,TRBV29-1,CSVHGPGIAGVYEQYF
TRBJ2-5,TRBD1,TRBV5-6,CASSLTGGGETQYF
TRBJ1-2,-,TRBV3-1/TRBV3-2,CASSLSPGIYGYTF
TRBJ1-6,-,TRBV30,CAWAGNSPLHF
TRBJ1-1,-,TRBV11-2,CASSPRGAVPEAFF
TRBJ1-3,-,TRBV30,CAWSSGSGNTIYF
TRBJ1-2,TRBD1,TRBV11-1,CASSLAGQAYGYTF
TRBJ1-2,TRBD1,TRBV6-5,CASSLDREYGYTF
TRBJ1-2,TRBD1,TRBV7-2,CASSFQQGINYGYTF
TRBJ2-2,-,TRBV18,CASSPYRAQGNTGELFF
TRBJ1-6,-,TRBV2,CASSQDRSYNSPLHF
TRBJ2-5,TRBD2,TRBV5-1,CASSRSGAFETQYF